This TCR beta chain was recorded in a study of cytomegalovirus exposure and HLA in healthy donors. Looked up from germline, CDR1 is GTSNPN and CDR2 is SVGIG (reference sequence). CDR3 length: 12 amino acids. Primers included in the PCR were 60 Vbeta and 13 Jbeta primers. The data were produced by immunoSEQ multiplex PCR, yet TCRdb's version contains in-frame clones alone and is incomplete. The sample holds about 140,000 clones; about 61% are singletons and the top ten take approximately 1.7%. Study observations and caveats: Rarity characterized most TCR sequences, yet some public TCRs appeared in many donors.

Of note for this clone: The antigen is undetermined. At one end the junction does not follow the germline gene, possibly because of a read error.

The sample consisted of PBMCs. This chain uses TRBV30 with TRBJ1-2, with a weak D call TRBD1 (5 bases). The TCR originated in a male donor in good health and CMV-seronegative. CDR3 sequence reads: CAGAAENYGYPF. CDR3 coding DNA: TGTGCCGGGGCGGCGGAGAACTATGGCTACCCCTTC.